The T cell receptor beta chain under discussion was sequenced for a study of cytomegalovirus exposure and HLA in healthy donors. Notes on the study in general: A further, later analysis showed that HLA-associated TCR beta chains (compared with equally common others) were more clonally expanded. Sequencing had likely introduced a cluster of highly shared sequence variants as an artifact. The authors later linked a missense DCLRE1C variant to TCR beta V- and J-gene trimming. Links to common viral pathogens appeared, in a later analysis, for several of the most significant clusters.

Worth noting for this clone: The antigen remains undetermined.

Primers included in the PCR were 60 Vbeta and 13 Jbeta primers. Only in-frame clones appear in the TCRdb table, and some are missing; sequencing was by immunoSEQ multiplex PCR. The sample shows about 130,000 clones, approximately 73% of them seen only once. This clonotype was sampled from a man in his sixties in good health and CMV-seropositive. The sequenced sample consisted of PBMCs.

Written as DNA, the CDR3 is TGTGCCAGCAGCTTGGGGTCTTGGCGGGCCTATGGCTACACCTTC. Encoded protein: CASSLGSWRAYGYTF. The chain carries TRBV5-6 and TRBJ1-2, with unresolved D. CDR1 is SGHDT, CDR2 YYEEEE, per germline. Trimming took off 0 bases at V and 4 bases at J, with 13 bases between the two ends. This CDR3 region has 15 residues.